Listed below are T cell receptor beta chains from one sample, sequenced in a study of human T cells and chemical hapten exposure. TCRdb redid the calling of the RACE reads with MiXCR, one entry per CDR3 protein. The repertoire includes around 50,000 distinct CDR3 sequences, 9.3% of them detected once, and around 4.5% sits in the top ten. The sample consisted of whole blood, taken in connection with sensitization to the hapten diphenylcyclopropenone (DPC). These receptors came from a woman in her 50s with alopecia areata. Some clones in this sample may be carry-over from other donors' samples. CDR3s include the opening cysteine and the closing phenylalanine or tryptophan. The order of the fields is V gene, D gene, J gene, CDR3 length, clone size, CDR3 protein, CDR3 DNA. D genes are given only for firm matches. Clone size is stated in some rows and not others, as once, few, many or a class when expanded.

V gene: TRBV29-1; D gene: .; J gene: TRBJ2-1; CDR3 length: 14; clone size: few; CDR3 protein: CSVEDYAGSNEQFF; CDR3 DNA: TGCAGCGTTGAAGATTACGCAGGGAGCAATGAGCAGTTCTTC
V gene: TRBV7-2; D gene: TRBD2; J gene: TRBJ2-5; CDR3 length: 16; clone size: few; CDR3 protein: CASSGGLAGWRETQYF; CDR3 DNA: TGTGCCAGCAGCGGGGGACTAGCGGGATGGAGAGAGACCCAGTACTTC
V gene: TRBV5-1; D gene: .; J gene: TRBJ1-1; CDR3 length: 15; clone size: .; CDR3 protein: CASSLDRQRGTEAFF; CDR3 DNA: TGCGCCAGCAGCTTGGATCGACAGCGGGGAACTGAAGCTTTCTTT
V gene: TRBV2; D gene: TRBD2; J gene: TRBJ2-7; CDR3 length: 14; clone size: .; CDR3 protein: CASSRTSGAYEQYF; CDR3 DNA: TGTGCCAGCAGTCGGACTAGCGGAGCCTACGAGCAGTACTTC
V gene: TRBV29-1; D gene: TRBD2; J gene: TRBJ2-1; CDR3 length: 16; clone size: many; CDR3 protein: CSVETGLAGGGNEQFF; CDR3 DNA: TGCAGCGTCGAAACCGGACTAGCGGGAGGGGGCAATGAGCAGTTCTTC
V gene: TRBV20-1; D gene: TRBD2; J gene: TRBJ2-2; CDR3 length: 16; clone size: many; CDR3 protein: CSARDLQRERQGELFF; CDR3 DNA: TGCAGTGCTAGAGATCTCCAGCGGGAAAGGCAGGGGGAGCTGTTTTTT
V gene: TRBV29-1; D gene: TRBD1; J gene: TRBJ2-5; CDR3 length: 12; clone size: many; CDR3 protein: CSVTDREETQYF; CDR3 DNA: TGCAGCGTCACGGACAGGGAAGAGACCCAGTACTTC
V gene: TRBV7-6; D gene: TRBD1; J gene: TRBJ2-2; CDR3 length: 15; clone size: many; CDR3 protein: CELSRGRGPTGELFF; CDR3 DNA: TGTGAACTCAGCCGAGGCAGGGGGCCCACCGGGGAGCTGTTTTTT
V gene: TRBV20-1; D gene: TRBD2; J gene: TRBJ2-5; CDR3 length: 15; clone size: few; CDR3 protein: CSADHIGTIQETQYF; CDR3 DNA: TGCAGTGCTGATCATATAGGGACTATCCAAGAGACCCAGTACTTC
V gene: TRBV30; D gene: .; J gene: TRBJ2-2; CDR3 length: 15; clone size: few; CDR3 protein: CAWSVRWVGTGELFF; CDR3 DNA: TGTGCCTGGAGTGTACGATGGGTTGGCACCGGGGAGCTGTTTTTT
V gene: TRBV12-3/TRBV12-4; D gene: .; J gene: TRBJ1-4; CDR3 length: 13; clone size: many; CDR3 protein: CASSGQLNEKLFF; CDR3 DNA: TGTGCCTCATCAGGGCAGCTTAATGAAAAACTGTTTTTT
V gene: TRBV20-1; D gene: .; J gene: TRBJ1-2; CDR3 length: 14; clone size: many; CDR3 protein: CSARRDETFYGYTF; CDR3 DNA: TGCAGTGCTAGGAGGGATGAGACCTTCTATGGCTACACCTTC
V gene: TRBV7-8; D gene: .; J gene: TRBJ2-1; CDR3 length: 15; clone size: many; CDR3 protein: CASSLATGPNNEQFF; CDR3 DNA: TGTGCCAGCAGCTTAGCGACGGGACCCAACAATGAGCAGTTCTTC
V gene: TRBV30; D gene: .; J gene: TRBJ1-1; CDR3 length: 12; clone size: many; CDR3 protein: CAWDNMNTEAFF; CDR3 DNA: TGTGCCTGGGACAATATGAACACTGAAGCTTTCTTT
V gene: TRBV20-1; D gene: .; J gene: TRBJ2-2; CDR3 length: 16; clone size: many; CDR3 protein: CSARDWGRVDTGELFF; CDR3 DNA: TGCAGTGCTAGAGATTGGGGAAGGGTGGACACCGGGGAGCTGTTTTTT
V gene: TRBV21-1; D gene: .; J gene: TRBJ2-5; CDR3 length: 13; clone size: many; CDR3 protein: CASSKVRGVAQYF; CDR3 DNA: TGTGCCAGCAGCAAAGTTAGGGGGGTAGCCCAGTACTTC
V gene: TRBV6-5; D gene: TRBD2; J gene: TRBJ2-5; CDR3 length: 15; clone size: few; CDR3 protein: CASTRLAETQETQYF; CDR3 DNA: TGTGCCAGCACCAGACTAGCGGAGACCCAAGAGACCCAGTACTTC
V gene: TRBV7-2; D gene: TRBD2; J gene: TRBJ2-1; CDR3 length: 14; clone size: few; CDR3 protein: CATTTSASYNEQFF; CDR3 DNA: TGTGCCACTACGACTAGCGCCTCCTACAATGAGCAGTTCTTC